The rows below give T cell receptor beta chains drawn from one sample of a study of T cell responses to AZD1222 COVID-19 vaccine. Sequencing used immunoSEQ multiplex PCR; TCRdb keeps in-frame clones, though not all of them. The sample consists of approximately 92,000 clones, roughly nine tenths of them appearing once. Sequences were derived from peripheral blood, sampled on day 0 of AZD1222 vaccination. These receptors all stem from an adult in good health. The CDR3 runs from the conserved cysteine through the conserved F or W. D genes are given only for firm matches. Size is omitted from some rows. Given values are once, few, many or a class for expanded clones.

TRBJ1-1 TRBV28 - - TGTGCCAGCAGTTTGGCTGTGGGGGGGGCTTTCTTT CASSLAVGGAFF
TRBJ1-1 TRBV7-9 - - TGTGCCAGCAGCTTAGTGTCGGGCCTGAGGACTGAAGCTTTCTTT CASSLVSGLRTEAFF
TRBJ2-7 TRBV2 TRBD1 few TGTGCCAGTCGACAGGGGGCGGAAGAGCAGTACTTC CASRQGAEEQYF
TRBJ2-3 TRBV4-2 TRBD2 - TGTGCCAGCAGCCAACCCTTAGCGGGGTTGATCGCAGATACGCAGTATTTT CASSQPLAGLIADTQYF
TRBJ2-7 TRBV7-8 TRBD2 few TGTGCCAGCAGCTTAGTAGAAGCGGGAGGGCCCCCGCGTCTCGGGAGTTGGCAGTACTTC CASSLVEAGGPPRLGSWQYF
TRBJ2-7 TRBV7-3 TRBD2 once TGTGCCAGCAGCTCAGGGACTAGCGGAACCTACGAGCAGTACTTC CASSSGTSGTYEQYF
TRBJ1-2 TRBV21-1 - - TGTGCCAGCCGCGTTGGTTGGTGGGGCTACACCTTC CASRVGWWGYTF
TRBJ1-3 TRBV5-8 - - TGTGCCAGCAGCTTGCAATCTGGAAACACCATATATTTT CASSLQSGNTIYF
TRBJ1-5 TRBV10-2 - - TGCGCCAGCAGTGAGTCAGGGGCCGGTCAGCCCCAGCATTTT CASSESGAGQPQHF
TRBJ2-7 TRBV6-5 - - TGTGCCAGCAGGGACTACGAGCAGTACTTC CASRDYEQYF
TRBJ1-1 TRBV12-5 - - TGTGCTAGTGCCCTAGAGGGAACTGAAGCTTTCTTT CASALEGTEAFF
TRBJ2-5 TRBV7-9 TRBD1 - TGTGCCAGCAGCTTGGAAGGGGGCGAAGAGACCCAGTACTTC CASSLEGGEETQYF
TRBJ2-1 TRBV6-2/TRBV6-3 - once TGTGCCAGCAGACCTCCGGGGTCCTACAATGAGCAGTTCTTC CASRPPGSYNEQFF
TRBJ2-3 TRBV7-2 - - TGTGCCAGCATGTCAGGGCCTACAGATACGCAGTATTTT CASMSGPTDTQYF
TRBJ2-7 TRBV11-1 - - TGTGCCAGCAGCTCCCTCAAGGGATATAACGAGCAGTACTTC CASSSLKGYNEQYF
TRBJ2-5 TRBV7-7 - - TGTGCTAGCAGCTTAGGTGGTGGGGGGCAAGAGACCCAGTACTTC CASSLGGGGQETQYF
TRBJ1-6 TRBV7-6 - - TGTGCCAGCAATTCCCGACCAGGGCCATCCCTGAATTCACCCCTCCACTTT CASNSRPGPSLNSPLHF
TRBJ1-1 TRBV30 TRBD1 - TGTGCCTGGAGTCGGACAGGGGGCACTGAAGCTTTCTTT CAWSRTGGTEAFF
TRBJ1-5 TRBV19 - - TGTGCCAGTAGTATTCCAGTATACAATCAGCCCCAGCATTTT CASSIPVYNQPQHF
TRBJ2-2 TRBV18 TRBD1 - TGTGCCAGCTCAACAGGGGGCGCGGCAAGCACCGGGGAGCTGTTTTTT CASSTGGAASTGELFF
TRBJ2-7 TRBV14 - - TGTGCCAGCAGCCTGGTTGGAGGGAGCTACGAGCAGTACTTC CASSLVGGSYEQYF
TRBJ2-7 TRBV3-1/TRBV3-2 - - TGTGCCAGCAAAGGACGGATGAGCTCCTACGAGCAGTACTTC CASKGRMSSYEQYF
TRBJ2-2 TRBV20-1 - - TGCAGTGCTAGTGTGGGGCCGAGCACCGGGGAGCTGTTTTTT CSASVGPSTGELFF
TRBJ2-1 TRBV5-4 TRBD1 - TGTGCCAGCAGCCCCAGGGGGACCTACAATGAGCAGTTCTTC CASSPRGTYNEQFF
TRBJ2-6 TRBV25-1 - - TGTGCCAGCAGTGGCGTAGTTGTTCCTCATGTGGGGGCCAACGTCCTGACTTTC CASSGVVVPHVGANVLTF